This TCR beta chain was sequenced for a study of post-analysis software for immune sequencing data. V lost 4 bases and J lost 7, with 13 bases in between. The CDR3 has 13 residues. The germline V gene encodes CDR1 GTSNPN and CDR2 SVGIG (reference sequence). This clonotype was picked up a small number of times. The TCR beta cDNA libraries carried unique molecular identifiers. Using its own MiXCR run on the PCR reads, TCRdb lists one record per CDR3 protein. The sample has about 160,000 distinct CDR3 sequences, 35% to 40% seen once. Source: blood, taken after autologous hematopoietic stem cell transplantation. The chain uses TRBV30 and TRBJ1-4; no clear D. This receptor was obtained from a girl between 10 and 17 years old with multiple sclerosis. Here the CDR3 reads CAWNNGLLEKLFF. The CDR3 DNA sequence: TGTGCCTGGAACAACGGACTCCTTGAAAAACTGTTTTTT.